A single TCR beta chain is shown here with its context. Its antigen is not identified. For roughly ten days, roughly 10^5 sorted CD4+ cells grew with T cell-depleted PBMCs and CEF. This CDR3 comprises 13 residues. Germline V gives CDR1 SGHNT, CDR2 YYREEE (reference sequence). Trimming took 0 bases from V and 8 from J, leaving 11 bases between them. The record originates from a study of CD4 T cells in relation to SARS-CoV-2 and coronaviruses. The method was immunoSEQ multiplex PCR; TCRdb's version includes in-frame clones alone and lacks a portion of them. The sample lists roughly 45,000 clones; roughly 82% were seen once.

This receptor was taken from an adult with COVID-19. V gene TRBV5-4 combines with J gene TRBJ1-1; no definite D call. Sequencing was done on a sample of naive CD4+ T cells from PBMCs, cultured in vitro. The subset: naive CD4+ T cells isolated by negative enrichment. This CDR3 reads CASSLVPQHEAFF. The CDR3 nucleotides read TGTGCCAGCAGCTTGGTTCCACAGCACGAAGCTTTCTTT.